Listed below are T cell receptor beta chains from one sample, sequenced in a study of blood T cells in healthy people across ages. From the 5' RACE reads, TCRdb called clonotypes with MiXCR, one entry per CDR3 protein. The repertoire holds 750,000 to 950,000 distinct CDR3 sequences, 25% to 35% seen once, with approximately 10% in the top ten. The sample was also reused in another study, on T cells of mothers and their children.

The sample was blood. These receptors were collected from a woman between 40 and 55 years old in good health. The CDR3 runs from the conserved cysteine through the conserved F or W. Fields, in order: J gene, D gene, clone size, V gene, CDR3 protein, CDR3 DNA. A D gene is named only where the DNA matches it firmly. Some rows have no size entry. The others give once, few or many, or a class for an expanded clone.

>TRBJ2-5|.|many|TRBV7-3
CASSPDRETQYF
TGTGCCAGCAGTCCGGACAGAGAGACCCAGTACTTC
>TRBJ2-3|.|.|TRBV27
CASSLWSGSTDTQYF
TGTGCCAGCAGTTTATGGTCAGGTAGCACAGATACGCAGTATTTT
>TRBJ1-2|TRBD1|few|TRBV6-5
CATKMEGQLDYGYTF
TGTGCCACCAAAATGGAGGGACAGCTCGACTATGGCTACACCTTC
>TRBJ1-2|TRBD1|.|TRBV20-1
CSARDSNRGLDGYTF
TGCAGTGCTAGAGATAGTAACAGGGGCTTGGATGGCTACACCTTC
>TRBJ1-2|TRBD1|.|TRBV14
CASSFRQGTNYGYTF
TGTGCCAGCAGCTTTAGACAGGGGACTAACTATGGCTACACCTTC
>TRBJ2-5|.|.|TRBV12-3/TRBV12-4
CASSPSRGATPQETQYF
TGTGCCAGCAGTCCCTCTCGGGGGGCAACCCCCCAAGAGACCCAGTACTTC
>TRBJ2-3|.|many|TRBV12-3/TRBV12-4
CASSPQGSNTDTQYF
TGTGCCAGCAGCCCTCAGGGCAGCAACACAGATACGCAGTATTTT
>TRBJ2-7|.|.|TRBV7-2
CASSFDAPYEQYF
TGTGCCAGCAGCTTCGACGCCCCCTACGAGCAGTACTTC
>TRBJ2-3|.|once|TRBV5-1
CASSLDGDNTDTQYF
TGCGCCAGCAGCTTGGACGGGGACAACACAGATACGCAGTATTTT
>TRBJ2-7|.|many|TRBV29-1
CSVELSYEQYF
TGCAGCGTTGAACTCTCATACGAGCAGTACTTC
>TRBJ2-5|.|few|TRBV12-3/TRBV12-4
CASSFGARGGETQYF
TGTGCCAGCAGTTTCGGAGCGAGGGGGGGAGAGACCCAGTACTTC
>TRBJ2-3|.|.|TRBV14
CASSQDYPLSTDTQYF
TGTGCCAGCAGCCAAGATTATCCACTTAGCACAGATACGCAGTATTTT
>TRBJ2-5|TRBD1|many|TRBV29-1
CSVTDRDQETQYF
TGCAGCGTGACAGACAGGGACCAAGAGACCCAGTACTTC
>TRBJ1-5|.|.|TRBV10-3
CAISQGNQPQHF
TGTGCCATCAGTCAGGGGAATCAGCCCCAGCATTTT
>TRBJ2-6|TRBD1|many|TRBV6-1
CASSSRILGQLSGANVLTF
TGTGCCAGCAGCTCCCGGATCCTGGGACAGCTCTCTGGGGCCAACGTCCTGACTTTC
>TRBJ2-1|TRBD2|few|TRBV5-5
CASSRLATYNEQFF
TGTGCCAGCAGTCGACTAGCGACCTACAATGAGCAGTTCTTC
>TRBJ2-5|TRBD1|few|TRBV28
CASNGDRAQETQYF
TGTGCCAGCAACGGAGACAGGGCCCAAGAGACCCAGTACTTC
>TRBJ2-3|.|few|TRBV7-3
CASSLASLDTQYF
TGTGCCAGCAGCCTAGCCAGTTTAGATACGCAGTATTTT
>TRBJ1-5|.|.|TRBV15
CATTRDVLSNQPQHF
TGTGCCACCACCAGAGATGTCCTTAGCAATCAGCCCCAGCATTTT
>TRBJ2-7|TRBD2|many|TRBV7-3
CASSLEAGGTYEQYF
TGTGCCAGCAGCTTAGAAGCGGGGGGTACCTACGAGCAGTACTTC
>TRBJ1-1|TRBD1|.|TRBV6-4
CASSDFWDSEAFF
TGTGCCAGCAGTGACTTTTGGGACAGTGAAGCTTTCTTT
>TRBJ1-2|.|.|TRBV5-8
CASSEFRGQGYTF
TGTGCCAGCAGCGAATTCAGGGGCCAGGGCTACACCTTC
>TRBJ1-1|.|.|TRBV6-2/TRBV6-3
CASSYSIWGTEAFF
TGTGCCAGCAGTTACTCGATTTGGGGAACTGAAGCTTTCTTT
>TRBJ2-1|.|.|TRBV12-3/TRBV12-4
CASSLVRGSESEQFF
TGTGCCAGCAGTTTAGTACGTGGTTCGGAGTCTGAGCAGTTCTTC
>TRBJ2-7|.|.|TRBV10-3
CAISEGGVISYEQYF
TGTGCCATCAGTGAGGGCGGAGTTATATCCTACGAGCAGTACTTC
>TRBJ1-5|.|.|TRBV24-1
CATMGAGEGNQPQHF
TGTGCCACCATGGGGGCAGGGGAGGGCAATCAGCCCCAGCATTTT
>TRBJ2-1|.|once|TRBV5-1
CASSREPYRDTEQFF
TGCGCCAGCAGCCGGGAACCTTACAGGGATACTGAGCAGTTCTTC
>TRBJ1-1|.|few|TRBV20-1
CSARGRSVMNTEAFF
TGCAGTGCTAGAGGGAGGTCGGTAATGAACACTGAAGCTTTCTTT
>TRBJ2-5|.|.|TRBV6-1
CASSEEVQYF
TGTGCCAGCAGTGAAGAGGTGCAGTACTTC
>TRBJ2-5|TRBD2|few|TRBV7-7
CASSPRSGGQETQYF
TGTGCTAGCAGCCCCAGAAGCGGGGGCCAAGAGACCCAGTACTTC
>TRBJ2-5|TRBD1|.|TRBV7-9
CASSPRQGTRETQYF
TGTGCCAGCAGCCCAAGACAGGGAACGAGGGAGACCCAGTACTTC
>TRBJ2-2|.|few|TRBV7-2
CASRPTPTGELFF
TGTGCCAGCAGACCTACTCCCACCGGGGAGCTGTTTTTT
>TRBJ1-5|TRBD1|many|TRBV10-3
CAISRDSFNQPQHF
TGTGCCATCAGCCGGGACAGTTTTAATCAGCCCCAGCATTTT
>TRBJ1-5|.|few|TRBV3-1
CASSQDRHQPQHF
TGTGCCAGCAGCCAAGACCGTCATCAGCCCCAGCATTTT
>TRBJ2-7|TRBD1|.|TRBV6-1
CASSWTGEGCEQYF
TGTGCCAGCAGTTGGACAGGGGAGGGATGCGAGCAGTACTTC
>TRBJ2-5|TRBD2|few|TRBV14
CASSQLPGLAGVETQYF
TGTGCCAGCAGCCAACTCCCGGGACTAGCGGGGGTAGAGACCCAGTACTTC
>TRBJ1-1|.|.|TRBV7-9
CASILSTTNTEAFF
TGTGCCAGCATCCTCTCTACAACGAACACTGAAGCTTTCTTT
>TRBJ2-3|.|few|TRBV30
CAWNRGAQDTQYF
TGTGCCTGGAATAGGGGGGCGCAAGATACGCAGTATTTT
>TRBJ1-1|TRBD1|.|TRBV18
CASSYGQGGSTEAFF
TGTGCCAGCTCGTACGGACAGGGGGGGAGCACTGAAGCTTTCTTT
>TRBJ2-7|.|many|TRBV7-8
CASSSSLWDIYEQYF
TGTGCCAGCAGCTCCTCGCTATGGGACATCTACGAGCAGTACTTC